A selection of T cell receptor beta chains follows, all from one sample in a study of T cells expressing NK-cell markers. From the 5' RACE reads, TCRdb lists one entry per CDR3 protein and no DNA. With 400,000 to 450,000 distinct CDR3 sequences in the sample, the ten largest clones hold 7.3%. The sample comprised blood T cells: a sorted CD56 or NKG2C T cell subset, CD4+ or CD8+ T cells, or bulk PBMC T cells (not recorded which). These TCRs come from a woman aged 18 to 75 in good health. CDR3s include the opening cysteine and the closing phenylalanine or tryptophan.

V: TRBV4-1; J: TRBJ2-1; CDR3: CASSQQAGEQFF
V: TRBV20-1; J: TRBJ2-7; CDR3: CSAAGGSSYEQYF
V: TRBV7-2; J: TRBJ2-1; CDR3: CASSLAKTSGGNEQFF
V: TRBV27; J: TRBJ1-1; CDR3: CASSPIQGYTEAFF
V: TRBV20-1; J: TRBJ1-4; CDR3: CSARDLVETLSVGKLFF
V: TRBV11-3; J: TRBJ2-1; CDR3: CASSSDRGQVGQFF
V: TRBV28; J: TRBJ1-2; CDR3: CASSSLTGRAGQTYYGYTF
V: TRBV4-3; J: TRBJ2-1; CDR3: CASSFSLEVASYNEQFF
V: TRBV27; J: TRBJ2-3; CDR3: CASSWGWGRVDTQYF
V: TRBV7-9; J: TRBJ1-6; CDR3: CASSLITPLHF
V: TRBV14; J: TRBJ1-6; CDR3: CASSQELSYNSPLHF
V: TRBV15; J: TRBJ2-3; CDR3: CATSRTTDTQYF
V: TRBV20-1; J: TRBJ1-6; CDR3: CSATIRGTGGSPLHF
V: TRBV5-1; J: TRBJ2-5; CDR3: CASSLVLAGEETQYF